A single sample gave rise to the 3 T cell receptor beta chains below, sequenced in a study of cytomegalovirus exposure and HLA in healthy donors. Both 60 Vbeta primers and 13 Jbeta primers went into the PCR. Clones were sequenced by immunoSEQ multiplex PCR, and TCRdb holds only the in-frame ones, with some missing. Here the sample spans around 150,000 clones, around 79% being singletons. The sample was PBMCs. Receptors originate from a man aged 35 to 55 in good health and CMV-seropositive.

This clone was observed a few times. Compared with germline, one end of the junction differs, possibly owing to a read error. The chain carries TRBV19 and TRBJ2-2; TRBD2 might be the D (5 bases). The germline V gene encodes CDR1 LNHDA and CDR2 SQIVND (reference sequence). The CDR3 covers 13 residues. The CDR3: CASSIGNAGELFF. For the CDR3, the DNA is TGTGCCAGTAGTATCGGGAACGCCGGGGAGCTGTTTTTT.

This clone has only one observation. The chain links TRBV28 to TRBJ1-5; D uncertain. Trimming stripped 5 bases from V and 4 bases from J, with 9 bases between. Germline V gives CDR1 MDHEN, CDR2 SYDVKM. The CDR3 loop spans 13 amino acids. CDR3 amino acids: CASSPNHNQPQHF. In nucleotides, the CDR3 is TGTGCCAGCAGTCCCAATCATAATCAGCCCCAGCATTTT.

The V call is TRBV7-2, the J call TRBJ2-7; 7 bases agree with TRBD2. Germline assignment: CDR1 SGHTA and CDR2 FQGNSA. V shed 4 bases and J 5 bases; nucleotides not matched to a gene: 14. The CDR3 sequence is 16 residues long. CDR3 bases: TGTGCCAGCAGCTCTGGACTAGTCCGCTACGATGACGAGCAGTACTTC. This sequence encodes CASSSGLVRYDDEQYF.